The T cell receptor (beta chain) under discussion was sequenced for a study of T cells in Graves' hyperthyroidism and ophthalmopathy. As to this clonotype: Its target is not known.

Notes on the study in general: The authors' 13 V-J model separated ophthalmopathy from stable hyperthyroidism.

Hyperthyroidism, newly diagnosed and lasting under 2 months, affected patients aged 18 to 65. For the diagnoses, clinical symptoms, serum thyroxine and TRAb, thyroid ultrasound and orbital computed tomography were used. From germline, CDR1 is SGHVS and CDR2 FNYEAQ. This CDR3 spans 14 amino acids. Trimming removed 3 bases from V and 1 base from J, with 9 bases in between. The CDR3 regions of TCR beta were amplified from RNA transcripts. The HTBI primer set drove a first-round RT-PCR of the TCR CDR3. From the multiplex PCR reads, TCRdb called clonotypes with MiXCR, one entry per CDR3 protein. The data hold fewer than 200,000 distinct CDR3 sequences, with over 15% observed a single time.

Sequenced sample: blood. The chain employs TRBV7-6 and TRBJ1-1; D is perhaps TRBD1 (5 bases). The receptor was isolated from a woman between 45 and 65 years old with Graves' hyperthyroidism. The CDR3, as DNA: TGTGCCAGCAGCTTCAACAGGAGGAACACTGAAGCTTTCTTT. Translated, it gives CASSFNRRNTEAFF.